This TCR beta chain was captured in a study of blood T cell repertoires in COVID-19. This table comes from immunoSEQ multiplex PCR, and its TCRdb copy is limited to in-frame clones, with some not included. The sample includes under 350,000 clones, roughly 86% of them seen just once. Sequencing was carried out using PBMCs or T cells enriched from blood (not recorded which). The receptor was derived from a woman aged 18-30 years who had recovered from COVID-19.

CDR3 nucleotide sequence: TGTGCCAGCAGCCCCGACGGCCGGGATTTTTACGAGCAGTACTTC. Amino acids: CASSPDGRDFYEQYF. The gene calls are TRBV11-3 and TRBJ2-7; tentatively, D is TRBD2 (5 bases). The CDR3 sequence is 15 residues long. With 5 bases removed from V and 4 bases from J, the gap between germline ends came to 18 bases. From germline, CDR1 is SGHNT and CDR2 YENEEA.